These T cell receptor beta chains were read from a single sample in a study of blood T cell repertoires in COVID-19. Repertoires were generated with immunoSEQ multiplex PCR, while TCRdb's copy carries only in-frame clones and drops some. Of about 340,000 clones in the sample, 92% are singletons; the top ten hold approximately 18%. The sequenced sample consisted of PBMCs or T cells enriched from blood (not recorded which). Source of these receptors: a woman aged 25 to 45 who had recovered from COVID-19. CDR3s include the opening cysteine and the closing phenylalanine or tryptophan. D genes are given only for firm matches. Where a row states a size, it is once, few, many or the class of an expanded clone; other rows omit it.

j_call d_call clone_size v_call cdr3_nt cdr3_aa
TRBJ1-2 - - TRBV6-4 TGTGCCAGCAGTGACTACATTAGGGGCGGATTAAACTATGGCTACACCTTC CASSDYIRGGLNYGYTF
TRBJ2-3 TRBD2 - TRBV4-2 TGTGCCAGCAGCCAAGCTATAACTAGCGGGAGGGTGACAGATACGCAGTATTTT CASSQAITSGRVTDTQYF
TRBJ2-7 TRBD2 - TRBV28 TGTGCCAGCAGTTCTCGACTAGCGAACTCCTACGAGCAGTACTTC CASSSRLANSYEQYF
TRBJ2-5 - - TRBV4-1 TGCGCCAGCAGCCAAGACTCTCCCGAGACACGTCAGGAGACCCAGTACTTC CASSQDSPETRQETQYF
TRBJ2-3 TRBD2 - TRBV3-1/TRBV3-2 TGTGCCAGCAGCCAACTCCAAGGCGTTCGGGAGGGCACAGATACGCAGTATTTT CASSQLQGVREGTDTQYF
TRBJ2-7 TRBD2 - TRBV10-3 TGTGCCATCAGTGGGAGCGGGACCCCCTACGAGCAGTACTTC CAISGSGTPYEQYF
TRBJ2-5 - - TRBV9 TGTGCCAGCAGCGTAGCCATCACGGGTGGGGAGACCCAGTACTTC CASSVAITGGETQYF
TRBJ1-2 - - TRBV28 TGTGCCAGCAGTTTGGGGCAGGGCTATGGCTACACCTTC CASSLGQGYGYTF
TRBJ1-5 - - TRBV21-1 TGTGCCAGCAGCAAAGCAACGGGAAAGGTCAGTCAGCCCCAGCATTTT CASSKATGKVSQPQHF
TRBJ1-2 - - TRBV30 TGTGCCTGGAGGACTGGAAACTATGGCTACACCTTC CAWRTGNYGYTF
TRBJ1-3 TRBD1 - TRBV3-1/TRBV3-2 TGTGCCAGCAGCCAACCCTACCCGGACAGGAAGGACGGAAACACCATATATTTT CASSQPYPDRKDGNTIYF
TRBJ2-5 TRBD2 once TRBV2 TGTGCCAGCAGCAACCGGGCGGGGGGAGAGACCCAGTACTTC CASSNRAGGETQYF
TRBJ2-3 TRBD2 - TRBV4-2 TGTGCCAGCAGCCGCGGGGGTGGGTCCACAGATACGCAGTATTTT CASSRGGGSTDTQYF
TRBJ2-1 - - TRBV28 TGTGCCAGCACTCCCCCCTTGATAGACAGTCGAAGCTACAATGAGCAGTTCTTC CASTPPLIDSRSYNEQFF
TRBJ2-6 - - TRBV6-6 TGTGCCAGCAGTTACTCGCGGGACAACGTCCTGACTTTC CASSYSRDNVLTF
TRBJ1-4 - - TRBV28 TGTGCCAGCAGCTACTCGGGGGGAACTAATGAAAAACTGTTTTTT CASSYSGGTNEKLFF
TRBJ2-3 - - TRBV4-3 TGCGCCAGCAGCCAAAGCTCCCGCCCAGATACGCAGTATTTT CASSQSSRPDTQYF
TRBJ2-1 - - TRBV7-2 TGTGCCAGCACCCCGAGGTATACCGGGGATGAGCAGTTCTTC CASTPRYTGDEQFF
TRBJ1-5 - - TRBV6-2/TRBV6-3 TGTGCCAGCAGATACTCTGGGGGGAATCAGCCCCAGCATTTT CASRYSGGNQPQHF
TRBJ1-5 TRBD1 - TRBV15 TGTGCCACCAGCGGGGACAGAAATCAGCCCCAGCATTTT CATSGDRNQPQHF
TRBJ2-5 - - TRBV6-5 TGTGCCAGCACCGCGGAGGTTTTAGGGGAGACCCAGTACTTC CASTAEVLGETQYF
TRBJ2-3 - - TRBV5-1 TGCGCCAGCTATCTAGACGGCACAGATACGCAGTATTTT CASYLDGTDTQYF
TRBJ1-1 - - TRBV5-4 TGTGCCAGCAGCTTGTATCAGGGCACTGAAGCTTTCTTT CASSLYQGTEAFF
TRBJ2-6 TRBD1 - TRBV7-9 TGTGCCAGCAGCCTAGGGGGCCGAATCTCTGGGGCCAACGTCCTGACTTTC CASSLGGRISGANVLTF
TRBJ2-3 TRBD1 - TRBV19 TGTGCCAGTAGAGCCGGACAGGGGTTGGTCACAGATACGCAGTATTTT CASRAGQGLVTDTQYF
TRBJ1-2 TRBD1 - TRBV10-3 TGTGCCATCAGTGAGTCGGAGGGGGCCTATTATGGCTACACCTTC CAISESEGAYYGYTF
TRBJ1-6 TRBD1 - TRBV28 TGTGCCAGCAGAGACCCGACAGGGTACAATTCACCCCTCCACTTT CASRDPTGYNSPLHF
TRBJ1-6 - - TRBV25-1 TGTGCCAGCAGTGCCGGGACAACTCGAAATTCACCCCTCCACTTT CASSAGTTRNSPLHF
TRBJ2-2 - - TRBV10-3 TGTGCCATCAGTGTAGGGGCTGCCCTCAACACCGGGGAGCTGTTTTTT CAISVGAALNTGELFF
TRBJ1-1 - - TRBV11-3 TGTGCCAGCAGCCCGGGCGGGATTACGAACACTGAAGCTTTCTTT CASSPGGITNTEAFF
TRBJ2-7 - - TRBV7-2 TGTGCCAGCAGCTCCAGTAGGGAGCGGAATTACGAGCAGTACTTC CASSSSRERNYEQYF
TRBJ2-6 TRBD2 once TRBV2 TGTGCCAGCAGTGGCTGGGAGGGATCATCTTCTGGGGCCAACGTCCTGACTTTC CASSGWEGSSSGANVLTF
TRBJ1-2 TRBD1 - TRBV24-1 TGTGCCACCCAACTAGGACAGGGAAGCGGCTACACCTTC CATQLGQGSGYTF
TRBJ2-3 TRBD2 - TRBV11-3 TGTGCCAGCAGGACGGGACTAGCGGGGGGATTCACAGATACGCAGTATTTT CASRTGLAGGFTDTQYF
TRBJ1-1 - - TRBV12-3/TRBV12-4 TGTGCCAGCAGAAGGGGAACTGAAGCTTTCTTT CASRRGTEAFF
TRBJ2-1 TRBD2 - TRBV6-5 TGTGCCAGCAGTCGACTAGCGGGGTACAATGAGCAGTTCTTC CASSRLAGYNEQFF